These 27 T cell receptor beta chains originate from one sample sequenced in a study of blood T cell repertoires in COVID-19. The repertoire was sequenced with immunoSEQ multiplex PCR; TCRdb's copy has only in-frame clones and lacks some. The sample yields some 260,000 clones, around nine tenths seen once. Input material: peripheral blood. These receptors all come from a woman aged 70-85 years with COVID-19, enrolled during active disease.

The chain couples TRBV2 to TRBJ2-7; maybe TRBD2 (5 bases). CDR1 SNHLY and CDR2 FYNNEI come from the germline V gene. V was trimmed by 7 bases and J by 2 bases, leaving 15 bases between them. The CDR3 has 14 residues. The CDR3 nucleotides read TGTGCCAGCATGGATCCGGGATCAACCTACGAGCAGTACTTC. As protein: CASMDPGSTYEQYF.

The V gene is TRBV28, the J gene TRBJ2-7, with 8 bases lining up with TRBD1. V lost 5 bases, J lost 5 bases, and 8 bases stayed unmatched. The CDR3 extends over 14 amino acids. Per germline, CDR1 MDHEN and CDR2 SYDVKM. The CDR3 reads CASSPLTGAHEQYF. CDR3 nucleotides: TGTGCCAGCAGTCCATTGACAGGGGCTCACGAGCAGTACTTC.

The chain combines TRBV4-2 with TRBJ2-2, with 9 positions matching TRBD2. Germline assignment: CDR1 LGHNA and CDR2 YNFKEQ. The CDR3 loop spans 15 amino acids. V lost 2 bases to trimming and J lost 9 bases; unmatched junction nucleotides: 7. The DNA for the CDR3 is TGTGCCAGCAGCCAAACCTCTAGCGGGATTAGGGAGCTGTTTTTT. Its translation: CASSQTSSGIRELFF.

This chain joins TRBV5-1 and TRBJ2-7, with 9 bases that match TRBD2. V shed 4 bases, J shed 3 bases, and the junction held 8 bases outside the gene matches. Germline V gene sequence: CDR1 SGHRS, CDR2 YFSETQ. The CDR3 is made up of 15 amino acids. As DNA, the CDR3 is TGCGCCAGCAGCGGCGGGACTAGCAACCACTACGAGCAGTACTTC. Translation gives CASSGGTSNHYEQYF.

This chain joins TRBV7-2 and TRBJ2-1; 10 nucleotides match TRBD2. From germline, CDR1 is SGHTA and CDR2 FQGNSA. After removal of 4 bases from V and 2 bases from J, the junction contained 5 bases not matched to a gene. CDR3 length: 16 residues. The CDR3 protein is CASSSLAGVTYNEQFF. As DNA, the CDR3 is TGTGCCAGCAGCTCCCTAGCGGGAGTCACCTACAATGAGCAGTTCTTC.

The chain joins TRBV23-1 to TRBJ2-2, with D maybe TRBD2 (5 bases). TRBV23-1 belongs to the ORF category, with a function that is uncertain. Trimming removed 5 bases at V and 0 bases at J, with 13 bases between. The CDR3 length is 16 residues. CDR3 amino acids: CASSFGKQTNTGELFF. DNA of the CDR3: TGCGCCAGCAGTTTCGGGAAGCAAACGAACACCGGGGAGCTGTTTTTT.

The rearrangement uses TRBV2 and TRBJ2-5, with a tentative D call TRBD1 (5 bases). The CDR3 contains 15 residues. V dropped 5 bases and J dropped 2 bases, with 15 bases sitting between them. The germline gives CDR1 SNHLY, CDR2 FYNNEI. CDR3: CASSFQTGVQETQYF. CDR3 bases: TGTGCCAGCAGTTTTCAAACAGGAGTACAAGAGACCCAGTACTTC.

This clone was found once. The chain joins TRBV12-3 or TRBV12-4 to TRBJ1-4, with unresolved D. V lost 1 base to trimming and J lost 8 bases, with 5 bases between them. The CDR3 is 12 amino acids. CDR3 region: CASSLVQEKLFF. The CDR3 DNA is TGTGCCAGCAGTTTAGTCCAGGAAAAACTGTTTTTT.

This clone turned up a few times. The chain joins TRBV18 to TRBJ1-1; perhaps TRBD1 as D (5 bases). With 3 bases removed from V and 7 bases from J, the gap between germline ends came to 12 bases. The CDR3 length is 13 residues. From germline, CDR1 is KGHSH and CDR2 LQKENI. The CDR3 protein is CASSPKQGVEAFF. The DNA of the CDR3 is TGTGCCAGCTCACCCAAGCAGGGCGTTGAAGCTTTCTTT. Drawing the rest from reference TRBV18 and TRBJ1-1, the complete variable domain is NAGVMQNPRHLVRRRGQEARLRCSPMKGHSHVYWYRQLPEEGLKFMVYLQKENIIDESGMPKERFSAEFPKEGPSILRIQQVVRGDSAAYFCASSPKQGVEAFFGQGTRLTVV.

The gene calls are TRBV19 and TRBJ2-3; 9 positions agree with TRBD2. Trimming removed 10 bases from V and 2 bases from J; junction bases left unmatched: 7. The V gene's germline CDR1 is LNHDA and CDR2 SQIVND (reference sequence). CDR3 length equals 14 residues. CDR3: CATPAGGFTDTQYF. The CDR3 bases are TGTGCCACCCCAGCGGGAGGATTCACAGATACGCAGTATTTT.

This chain connects TRBV5-4 to TRBJ1-1; D is ambiguous. Per the germline V gene, CDR1 is SGHNT and CDR2 is YYREEE (reference sequence). This CDR3 comprises 13 residues. The V gene lost 4 bases and the J gene lost 10 bases, with 17 bases spanning the gap. CDR3 DNA sequence: TGTGCCAGCAGCGGCGGAGCCGGTTTTGTAGCTTTCTTT. Its translation: CASSGGAGFVAFF.

This chain connects TRBV7-3 to TRBJ2-3; D might be TRBD2 (5 bases). The CDR3 length is 13 residues. CDR1 is SGHTA and CDR2 is FQGTGA in the germline V gene. V was pared by 2 bases and J by 6 bases, with 9 bases between. The chain's CDR3 is CASSLSDSDTQYF. The CDR3 DNA sequence: TGTGCCAGCAGCTTATCGGACTCTGATACGCAGTATTTT.

This sequence joins TRBV28 and TRBJ2-7; the D is unclear. V was cut by 5 bases and J by 4 bases, with 6 bases left in between. CDR3 length: 11 amino acids. CDR1 and CDR2 (germline): MDHEN, SYDVKM. DNA for the CDR3: TGTGCCAGCAGTCCCCATTACGAGCAGTACTTC. Protein product: CASSPHYEQYF.

This clone was detected only a few times. CDR3 DNA sequence: TGTGCCAGCAGTGAGCCAGGGTCCGGAAGCTATGGCTACACCTTC. It codes for CASSEPGSGSYGYTF. The chain uses TRBV6-1 and TRBJ1-2; TRBD1 is a possible D gene (5 bases). Germline CDR1 reads MNHNS; CDR2 reads SASEGT. The CDR3 runs to 15 residues. Trimming shortened V by 3 bases and J by 4 bases, and 15 bases separated the two germline ends.

This chain joins TRBV15 and TRBJ2-7, with 8 bases fitting TRBD1. Looked up from germline, CDR1 is LNHNV and CDR2 is YYDKDF (reference sequence). With 0 bases clipped from V and 4 bases from J, the junction kept 2 bases outside the gene matches. This CDR3 spans 14 amino acids. As DNA, the CDR3 is TGTGCCACCAGCAGAGATCGGGACAGGTACGAGCAGTACTTC. Translation: CATSRDRDRYEQYF.

The chain combines TRBV3-1 (or the pseudogene TRBV3-2) with TRBJ1-1; D not resolved. The CDR3 runs 15 residues. V lost 1 base and J lost 5, with 14 bases in between. The germline gives CDR1 LGHDT, CDR2 YNNKEL (reference sequence). The CDR3 here is CASSQGSASGTEAFF. The DNA of the CDR3 is TGTGCCAGCAGCCAAGGGTCCGCGTCCGGGACTGAAGCTTTCTTT.

The rearrangement links TRBV4-2 to TRBJ2-7; 8 bases map to TRBD1. CDR1 and CDR2 from the germline V gene are LGHNA and YNFKEQ. The CDR3 has 13 amino acids. After removal of 2 bases from V and 4 bases from J, the junction contained 1 base not matched to a gene. The CDR3 coding sequence is TGTGCCAGCAGCCAAACAGGGGGGTACGAGCAGTACTTC. This encodes CASSQTGGYEQYF.

The V and J genes are TRBV2 and TRBJ1-5; 8 positions agree with TRBD1. The CDR3 runs 15 residues. V shed 3 bases and J 5 bases; nucleotides not matched to a gene: 6. Per germline, CDR1 SNHLY and CDR2 FYNNEI. The CDR3: CASSDGRGLYQPQHF. DNA for the CDR3: TGTGCCAGCAGTGATGGCAGGGGGCTATATCAGCCCCAGCATTTT. Supplemented by reference TRBV2 and TRBJ1-5, the full variable domain reads EPEVTQTPSHQVTQMGQEVILRCVPISNHLYFYWYRQILGQKVEFLVSFYNNEISEKSEIFDDQFSVERPDGSNFTLKIRSTKLEDSAMYFCASSDGRGLYQPQHFGDGTRLSIL.

The genes are TRBV5-4 and TRBJ1-1; D is uncertain. Germline CDR1 is SGHNT and CDR2 is YYREEE (reference sequence). This CDR3 has 13 amino acids. The V end was cut by 0 bases, the J end by 4 bases, with 7 bases between. CDR3 nucleotide sequence: TGTGCCAGCAGCTTGGAACTTTTCACTGAAGCTTTCTTT. Translation: CASSLELFTEAFF.

The chain employs TRBV5-1 and TRBJ2-5; tentatively, D is TRBD1 (5 bases). Germline CDR1 reads SGHRS; CDR2 reads YFSETQ. Deletions cut 4 bases from V and 5 bases from J, with 18 bases between. The CDR3 contains 15 residues. CDR3 sequence: CASSPNLGPAETQYF. The CDR3 nucleotides read TGCGCCAGCAGCCCGAACTTGGGGCCGGCTGAGACCCAGTACTTC.

This clone was seen a single time. This chain connects TRBV4-2 to TRBJ2-6; D is possibly TRBD2 (6 bases). CDR3 length: 18 residues. V lost 6 bases to trimming and J lost 0 bases, with 18 bases between them. Germline CDR1 and CDR2: LGHNA and YNFKEQ. The CDR3 spells CASSRGSGINSGANVLTF. Written as DNA, the CDR3 is TGTGCCAGCAGTCGAGGTAGCGGAATTAACTCTGGGGCCAACGTCCTGACTTTC.

This clone was detected a few times. The gene calls are TRBV2 and TRBJ2-1; 7 nucleotides agree with TRBD2. The junction had 17 bases not matched to a gene; V was cut back by 2 bases and J by 7 bases. Germline assignment: CDR1 SNHLY and CDR2 FYNNEI. This CDR3 comprises 18 residues. The DNA of the CDR3 is TGTGCCAGCAGTGAACCAAGTCGAGGCGGGAGTGTGGGGAATGAGCAGTTCTTC. Its translation is CASSEPSRGGSVGNEQFF.

Only one count was recorded for this clone. The chain joins TRBV29-1 to TRBJ1-4, with TRBD1 as a possible D gene (5 bases). CDR3 length: 12 residues. V lost 1 base to trimming and J lost 6 bases, with 6 bases between them. The germline gives CDR1 SQVTM, CDR2 ANQGSEA. CDR3: CSVEGGHEKLFF. CDR3 coding DNA: TGCAGCGTTGAAGGGGGCCATGAAAAACTGTTTTTT. The whole variable domain, filled in from reference TRBV29-1 and TRBJ1-4, reads SAVISQKPSRDICQRGTSLTIQCQVDSQVTMMFWYRQQPGQSLTLIATANQGSEATYESGFVIDKFPISRPNLTFSTLTVSNMSPEDSSIYLCSVEGGHEKLFFGSGTQLSVL.

The chain uses TRBV19 and TRBJ1-1; weak D call: TRBD1 (5 bases). Per the germline V gene, CDR1 is LNHDA and CDR2 is SQIVND (reference sequence). The CDR3 loop spans 14 amino acids. V lost 5 bases and J lost 1, with 11 bases in between. CDR3 bases: TGTGCCAGTAGTTACGACAGATCGAACACTGAAGCTTTCTTT. It is translated as CASSYDRSNTEAFF. The full variable domain, its missing parts supplied by reference TRBV19 and TRBJ1-1, is DGGITQSPKYLFRKEGQNVTLSCEQNLNHDAMYWYRQDPGQGLRLIYYSQIVNDFQKGDIAEGYSVSREKKESFPLTVTSAQKNPTAFYLCASSYDRSNTEAFFGQGTRLTVV.

Comments on this clone: The sample carries other DNA sequences with the same CDR3. This chain uses TRBV5-1 with TRBJ2-7; TRBD2 might be the D (6 bases). V gave up 3 bases and J gave up 0 bases, with 7 bases separating them. Germline V gene sequence: CDR1 SGHRS, CDR2 YFSETQ. The CDR3 consists of 13 residues. CDR3 loop: CASSWRDSYEQYF. Written as DNA, the CDR3 is TGCGCCAGCAGCTGGAGGGACTCCTACGAGCAGTACTTC.

The chain carries TRBV6-5 and TRBJ1-5; D not certain. CDR1 is MNHEY and CDR2 is SVGAGI in the germline V gene. The V and J ends lost 6 bases and 4 bases respectively, with 13 bases between them. This CDR3 has 14 amino acids. The CDR3 DNA sequence: TGTGCCAGCAGCGCGGGAGGATCTAATCAGCCCCAGCATTTT. Translation gives CASSAGGSNQPQHF.

The CDR3 DNA is TGCGCCAGCAGCCAAGGCGTAGCCCTCCTCCGCGATGAGCAGTTCTTC. It codes for CASSQGVALLRDEQFF. The chain recombines TRBV4-3 with TRBJ2-1; D not certain. CDR3 length: 16 amino acids. Germline V gives CDR1 LGHNA, CDR2 YSLEER. V dropped 1 base and J dropped 8 bases, with 18 bases sitting between them.